This T cell receptor beta chain was identified during a study of shared clonotypes between healthy human individuals. Naivety among CD8 cells was defined by CD45RO negativity and positive CCR7 selection, thereby excluding terminally differentiated effector memory CD45RA+ cells. V lost 0 bases and J lost 5; bases outside the gene matches: 7. The germline gives CDR1 LGHNT, CDR2 FRNRAP. The CDR3 totals 16 residues. Only in-frame clones appear in the TCRdb table, and some are missing; sequencing was by immunoSEQ multiplex PCR. Among about 2.2 million clones listed, about 93% were seen once. This TCR was sampled from a man aged 18 to 29 in good health. Some clones in this sample may be carry-over from other donors' samples. The V gene is TRBV12-5, the J gene TRBJ2-1; TRBD2 matches 7 bases. Sample: naive CD8+ T cells from PBMCs. CDR3 amino acids: CASGLVGLADNNEQFF. The CDR3 DNA follows: TGTGCTAGTGGTTTGGTAGGGCTAGCGGACAACAATGAGCAGTTCTTC. Full variable domain (missing parts from reference TRBV12-5 and TRBJ2-1): DARVTQTPRHKVTEMGQEVTMRCQPILGHNTVFWYRQTMMQGLELLAYFRNRAPLDDSGMPKDRFSAEMPDATLATLKIQPSEPRDSAVYFCASGLVGLADNNEQFFGPGTRLTVL.